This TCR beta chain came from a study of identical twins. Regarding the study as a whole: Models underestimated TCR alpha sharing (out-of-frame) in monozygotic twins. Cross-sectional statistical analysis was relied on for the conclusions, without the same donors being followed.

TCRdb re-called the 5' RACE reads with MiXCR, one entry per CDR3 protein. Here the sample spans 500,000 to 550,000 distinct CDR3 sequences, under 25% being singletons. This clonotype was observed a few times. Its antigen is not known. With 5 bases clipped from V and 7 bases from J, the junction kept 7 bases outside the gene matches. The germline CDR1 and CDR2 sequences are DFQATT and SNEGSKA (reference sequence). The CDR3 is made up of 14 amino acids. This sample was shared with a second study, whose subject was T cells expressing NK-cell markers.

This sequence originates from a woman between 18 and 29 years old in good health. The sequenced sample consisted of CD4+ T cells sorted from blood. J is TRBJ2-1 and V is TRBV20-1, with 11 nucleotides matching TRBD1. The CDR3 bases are TGCAGTGCTGAGGACAGGGGGCGCGGTAATGAGCAGTTCTTC. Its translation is CSAEDRGRGNEQFF.